This T cell receptor beta chain was sequenced for a study of OX40 agonist ivuxolimab in advanced cancers. Whole-study context: Dose-escalation patients had hepatocellular carcinoma, melanoma, renal cell or head and neck cancer. Averaging around 60 years in age, with a range of about 20 to 90, the cohort was around 83% male.

Generated by immunoSEQ multiplex PCR, the TCRdb table keeps only in-frame clones and is missing some. The profile shows roughly 70,000 clones, around 88% of them singletons. Deletions cut 6 bases from V and 11 bases from J, with 17 bases between. The CDR3 extends over 13 amino acids. Germline V gene lookup returns CDR1 MNHEY and CDR2 SVGAGI. For this clone: What it binds is not known.

Regarding the study as a whole: Doses of 0.1 to 3.0 mg/kg were accompanied by clonal expansion of CD4+ and CD8+ blood T cells by week 6.

The chain is built from TRBV6-5 and TRBJ2-4; D is undetermined. Sequenced material: CD4+ or CD8+ T cells sorted from blood, taken in a trial of the OX40 agonist ivuxolimab. The clonotype was recovered from an adult with an advanced solid tumor such as melanoma, head and neck, liver or kidney cancer. This CDR3 is CASRGARDGVQYF. CDR3 nucleotide sequence: TGTGCCAGCAGAGGCGCGCGAGATGGGGTTCAGTACTTC.